This T cell receptor (beta chain) is from a study of cytomegalovirus exposure and HLA in healthy donors. The study, taken as a whole, reports: Indistinguishable V segments, including TRBV6-2 and TRBV6-3, were excluded. TCR beta V segments were, for the most part, productive about 87% or about 30% of the time in an earlier analysis.

About this clone: Its antigen is unknown.

Germline CDR1 reads MRHNA; CDR2 reads SNTAGT. The V gene end was trimmed by 5 bases and the J gene end by 8 bases; junction bases not matched to a gene: 8. The CDR3 has 14 amino acids. The study ran its PCR with 60 Vbeta and 13 Jbeta primers. Here immunoSEQ multiplex PCR was the method, and the copy in TCRdb shows in-frame clones only, minus some. The sample contains a few hundred thousand clones, about 70% of which appear only once. The V gene is TRBV6-4, the J gene TRBJ2-1, with 8 nucleotides matching TRBD2. The sequencing sample was made of PBMCs. This TCR was recovered from a young woman in good health and CMV-seronegative. CDR3: CASSLSGTSDEQFF. CDR3 bases: TGTGCCAGCAGTCTATCCGGGACTAGTGATGAGCAGTTCTTC.